The source of this T cell receptor beta chain is a study of PD-1 blockade in classical Hodgkin lymphoma. Study in general: Nivolumab was given intravenously to patients at 3 mg/kg every 2 weeks.

Every patient was affected by relapse after autologous stem cell transplantation, while exposure to brentuximab vedotin was not uniform. Study findings and constraints: Complete responders had baseline diversity similar to newly diagnosed patients.

Notes on this clone: Its antigen is not identified.

The CDR3 has 16 residues. V was shortened by 2 bases and J by 0 bases, with 14 bases between the two germline ends. CDR1 and CDR2 (germline): ENHRY, SYGVKD. Profiled with immunoSEQ multiplex PCR; TCRdb holds only in-frame clones, not every one. The data hold over 25,000 clones, with around 84% observed a single time. Source: peripheral blood mononuclear cells (PBMCs), taken before the second cycle of nivolumab. This chain links TRBV10-3 with TRBJ2-7, with D perhaps matching TRBD1 or TRBD2 (5 bases each). This receptor was obtained from a human donor with classical Hodgkin lymphoma. The CDR3 loop is CAISEGGEKGSYEQYF. The CDR3 DNA reads as TGTGCCATCAGTGAGGGGGGTGAGAAGGGCTCCTACGAGCAGTACTTC.